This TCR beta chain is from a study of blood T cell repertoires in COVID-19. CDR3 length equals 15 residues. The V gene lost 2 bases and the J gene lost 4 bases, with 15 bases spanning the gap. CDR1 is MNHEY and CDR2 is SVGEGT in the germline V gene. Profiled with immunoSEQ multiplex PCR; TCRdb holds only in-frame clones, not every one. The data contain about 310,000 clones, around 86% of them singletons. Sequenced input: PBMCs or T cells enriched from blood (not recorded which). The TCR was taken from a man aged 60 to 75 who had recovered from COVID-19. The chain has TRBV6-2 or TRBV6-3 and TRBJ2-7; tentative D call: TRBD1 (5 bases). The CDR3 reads CASSYPRSGNYEQYF. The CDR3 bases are TGTGCCAGCAGTTACCCCCGCTCAGGGAATTACGAGCAGTACTTC.